The clone carrying this TCR beta chain was seen a few times. The antigen is unknown. Unique molecular identifiers were used to barcode this TCRbeta library. TCRdb ran MiXCR on the PCR reads and lists one entry per CDR3 protein. The sample has 17,000 or so distinct CDR3 sequences; roughly 12% are singletons. This record belongs to a study of T-cell reconstitution after alpha-beta-depleted transplantation in children. Study-wide findings and caveats: Several hundred expanded graft clones reportedly were the source of alpha-beta T cells about two months after transplant. T-cell counts and diversity at one year post-transplant came mainly from newly produced T cells.

The CDR3 length is 14 residues. Germline lookup yields CDR1 SGHRS and CDR2 YFSETQ. V shed 4 bases and J 1 base; nucleotides not matched to a gene: 5. This rearrangement joins TRBV5-1 to TRBJ2-7, with 7 nucleotides matching TRBD2. The clonotype was recovered from a boy under two years old who had a stem cell transplant for Wiskott-Aldrich syndrome, so the T cells may come from the graft donor. This sample comprised PBMCs, mostly from graft donor cells, obtained 180 days after TCRalphabeta/CD19-depleted stem cell transplant. The DNA for the CDR3 is TGCGCCAGCAGCCCAGCGGGGAGGTCCTACGAGCAGTACTTC. It encodes CASSPAGRSYEQYF.